This T cell receptor beta chain is from a study of T cell responses to AZD1222 COVID-19 vaccine. With V trimmed by 7 bases and J by 14 bases, 10 bases remained unmatched. The CDR3 is 13 residues long. The V gene's germline CDR1 is MDHEN and CDR2 SYDVKM. TCRdb's table, derived via immunoSEQ multiplex PCR, lists solely in-frame clones and lacks some. The table records approximately 160,000 clones, around 93% of them present only once. The sample in question was peripheral blood, obtained on day 0 of AZD1222 vaccination. The source is an adult in good health. The chain combines TRBV28 with TRBJ1-6; 8 bases are shared with TRBD1. CDR3: CASTPAGGFTLHF. Here the CDR3 DNA reads TGTGCCAGCACCCCGGCAGGGGGCTTCACCCTCCACTTT.